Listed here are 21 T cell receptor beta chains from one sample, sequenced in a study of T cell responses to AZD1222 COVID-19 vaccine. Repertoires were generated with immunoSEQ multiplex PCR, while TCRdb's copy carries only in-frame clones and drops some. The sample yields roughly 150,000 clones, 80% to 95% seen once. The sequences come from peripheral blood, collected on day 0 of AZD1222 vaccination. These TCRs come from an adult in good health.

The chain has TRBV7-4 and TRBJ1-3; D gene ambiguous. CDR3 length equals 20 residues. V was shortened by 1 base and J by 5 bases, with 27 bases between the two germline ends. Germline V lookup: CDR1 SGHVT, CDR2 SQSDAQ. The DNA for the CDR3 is TGTGCCAGCAGCTTAGTTCCCTGCCAAGTGTTCAGCCAGCCTAGAAACACCATATATTTT. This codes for CASSLVPCQVFSQPRNTIYF.

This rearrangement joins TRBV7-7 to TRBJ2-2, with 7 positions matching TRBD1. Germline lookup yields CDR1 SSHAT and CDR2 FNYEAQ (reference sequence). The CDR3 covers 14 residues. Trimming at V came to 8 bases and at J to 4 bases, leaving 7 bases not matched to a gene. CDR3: CASRTGISTGELFF. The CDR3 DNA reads TGTGCCAGCCGGACAGGCATATCCACCGGGGAGCTGTTTTTT.

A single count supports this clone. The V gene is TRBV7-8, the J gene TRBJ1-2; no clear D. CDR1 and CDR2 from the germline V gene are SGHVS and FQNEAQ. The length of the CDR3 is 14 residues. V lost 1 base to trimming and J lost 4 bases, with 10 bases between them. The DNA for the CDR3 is TGTGCCAGCAGCTTAGAGGCCAATCCCTATGGCTACACCTTC. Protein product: CASSLEANPYGYTF.

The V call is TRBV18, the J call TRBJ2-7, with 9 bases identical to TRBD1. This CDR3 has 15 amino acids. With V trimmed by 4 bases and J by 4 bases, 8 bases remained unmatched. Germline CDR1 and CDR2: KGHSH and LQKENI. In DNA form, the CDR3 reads TGTGCCAGCTCACAGGGACAGGGAAAGGCGTACGAGCAGTACTTC. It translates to CASSQGQGKAYEQYF. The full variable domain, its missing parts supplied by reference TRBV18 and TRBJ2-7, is NAGVMQNPRHLVRRRGQEARLRCSPMKGHSHVYWYRQLPEEGLKFMVYLQKENIIDESGMPKERFSAEFPKEGPSILRIQQVVRGDSAAYFCASSQGQGKAYEQYFGPGTRLTVT.

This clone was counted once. The CDR3 DNA is TGTGCCAGCAGCTTAGACCGACTGGACAGGGGGAATGAAAAACTGTTTTTT. Protein product: CASSLDRLDRGNEKLFF. The rearrangement links TRBV7-9 to TRBJ1-4; 10 bases are a match to TRBD1. This CDR3 has 17 residues. With V trimmed by 1 base and J by 5 bases, 7 bases remained unmatched. Germline V CDR1 and CDR2: SEHNR, FQNEAQ (reference sequence).

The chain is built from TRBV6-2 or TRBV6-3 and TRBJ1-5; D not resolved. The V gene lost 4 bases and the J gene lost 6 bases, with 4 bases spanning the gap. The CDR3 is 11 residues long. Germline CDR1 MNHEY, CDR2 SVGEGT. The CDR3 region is CASSSGQPQHF. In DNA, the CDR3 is TGTGCCAGCAGTTCCGGTCAGCCCCAGCATTTT.

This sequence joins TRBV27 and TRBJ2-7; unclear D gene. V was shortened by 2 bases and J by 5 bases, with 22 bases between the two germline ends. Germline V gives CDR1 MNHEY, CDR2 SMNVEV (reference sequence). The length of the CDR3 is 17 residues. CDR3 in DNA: TGTGCCAGCAGTTTACTGACCTCGTGGGTTCGGAACCACGAGCAGTACTTC. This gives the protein CASSLLTSWVRNHEQYF.

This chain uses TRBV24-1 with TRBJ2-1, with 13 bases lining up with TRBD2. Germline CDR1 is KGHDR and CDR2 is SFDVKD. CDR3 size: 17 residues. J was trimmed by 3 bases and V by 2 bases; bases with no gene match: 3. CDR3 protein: CATSDWTSGSYYNEQFF. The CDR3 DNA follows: TGTGCCACCAGTGATTGGACTAGCGGGAGCTACTACAATGAGCAGTTCTTC.

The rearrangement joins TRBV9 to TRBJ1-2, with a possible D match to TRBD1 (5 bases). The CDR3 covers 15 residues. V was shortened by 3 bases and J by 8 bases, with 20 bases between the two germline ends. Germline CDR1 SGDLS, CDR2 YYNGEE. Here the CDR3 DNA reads TGTGCCAGCAGCGGCCGGGGCCGACGAGATAAGGGCTACACCTTC. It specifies CASSGRGRRDKGYTF.

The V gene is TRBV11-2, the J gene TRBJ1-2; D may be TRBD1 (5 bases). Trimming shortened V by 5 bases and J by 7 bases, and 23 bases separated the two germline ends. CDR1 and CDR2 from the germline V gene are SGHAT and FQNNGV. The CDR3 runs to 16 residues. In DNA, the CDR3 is TGTGCCAGCAGCGGGTGGGACCGTTTGAGAGGAGTTGGCTACACCTTC. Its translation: CASSGWDRLRGVGYTF.

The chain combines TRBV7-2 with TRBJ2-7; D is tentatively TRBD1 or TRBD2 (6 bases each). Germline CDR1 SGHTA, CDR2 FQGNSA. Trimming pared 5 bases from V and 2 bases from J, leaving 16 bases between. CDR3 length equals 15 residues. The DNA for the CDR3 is TGTGCCAGCAGCGAGGGGGGCGCCACCGCCTACGAGCAGTACTTC. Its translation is CASSEGGATAYEQYF.

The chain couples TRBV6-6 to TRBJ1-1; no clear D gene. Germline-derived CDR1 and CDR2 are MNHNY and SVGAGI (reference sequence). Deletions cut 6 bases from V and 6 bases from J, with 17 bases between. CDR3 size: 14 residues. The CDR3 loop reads CASSTDSETAEAFF. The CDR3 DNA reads TGTGCCAGCAGCACAGACTCAGAGACCGCTGAAGCTTTCTTT.

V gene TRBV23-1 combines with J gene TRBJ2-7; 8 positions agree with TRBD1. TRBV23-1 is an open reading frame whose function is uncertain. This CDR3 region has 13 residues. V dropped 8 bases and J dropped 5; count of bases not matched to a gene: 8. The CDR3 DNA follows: TGCGCCAGCCCGGGACAGGAAGTGAACGAGCAGTACTTC. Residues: CASPGQEVNEQYF.

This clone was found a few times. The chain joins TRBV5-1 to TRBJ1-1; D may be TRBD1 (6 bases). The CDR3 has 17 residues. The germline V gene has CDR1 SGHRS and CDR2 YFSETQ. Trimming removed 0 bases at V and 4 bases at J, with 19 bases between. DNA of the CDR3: TGCGCCAGCAGCTTGGGACGTAGGGGGGGCCGAGGCACTGAAGCTTTCTTT. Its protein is CASSLGRRGGRGTEAFF.

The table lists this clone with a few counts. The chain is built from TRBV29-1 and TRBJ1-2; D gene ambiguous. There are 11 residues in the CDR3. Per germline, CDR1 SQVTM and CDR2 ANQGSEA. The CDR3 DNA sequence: TGCAGTGGTCTGGGAGGGTTTGGCTACACCTTC. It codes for CSGLGGFGYTF.

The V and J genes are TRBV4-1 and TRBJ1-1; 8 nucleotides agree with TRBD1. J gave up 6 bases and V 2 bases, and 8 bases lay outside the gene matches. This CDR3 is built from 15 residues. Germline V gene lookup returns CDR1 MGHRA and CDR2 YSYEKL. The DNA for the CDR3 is TGCGCCAGCAGCCAACCGGACAGGGCAGTCGCTGAAGCTTTCTTT. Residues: CASSQPDRAVAEAFF.

CDR3 region: CASSPGPNYGYTF. For the CDR3, the DNA is TGTGCCAGCTCACCGGGACCTAACTATGGCTACACCTTC. The chain joins TRBV18 to TRBJ1-2; D is perhaps TRBD1 (5 bases). The germline V and J ends were trimmed by 3 bases and 0 bases, with 5 bases remaining between them. This CDR3 has 13 amino acids. Germline V gene sequence: CDR1 KGHSH, CDR2 LQKENI.

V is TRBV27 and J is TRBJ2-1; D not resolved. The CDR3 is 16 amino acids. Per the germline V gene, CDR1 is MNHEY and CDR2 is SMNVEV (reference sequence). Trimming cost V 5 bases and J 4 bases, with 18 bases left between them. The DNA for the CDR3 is TGTGCCAGCAGTACATATCCTAGACCTTCGTACAATGAGCAGTTCTTC. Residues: CASSTYPRPSYNEQFF.

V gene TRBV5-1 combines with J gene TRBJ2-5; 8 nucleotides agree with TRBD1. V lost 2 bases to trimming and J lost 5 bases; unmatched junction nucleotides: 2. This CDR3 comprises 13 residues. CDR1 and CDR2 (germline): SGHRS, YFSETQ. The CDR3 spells CASSFGQGETQYF. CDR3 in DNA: TGCGCCAGCAGCTTTGGACAGGGCGAGACCCAGTACTTC.

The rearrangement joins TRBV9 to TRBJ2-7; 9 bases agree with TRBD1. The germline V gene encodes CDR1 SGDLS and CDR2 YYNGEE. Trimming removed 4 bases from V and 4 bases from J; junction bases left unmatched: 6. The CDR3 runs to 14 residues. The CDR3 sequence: CASSLGQGGYEQYF. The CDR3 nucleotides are TGTGCCAGCAGCCTGGGACAGGGAGGGTACGAGCAGTACTTC.

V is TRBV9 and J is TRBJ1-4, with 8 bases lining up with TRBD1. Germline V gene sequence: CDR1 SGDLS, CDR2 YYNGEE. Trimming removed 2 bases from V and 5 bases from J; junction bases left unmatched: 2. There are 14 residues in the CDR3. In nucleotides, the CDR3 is TGTGCCAGCAGCGTTCAGGGGGCAAATGAAAAACTGTTTTTT. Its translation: CASSVQGANEKLFF.